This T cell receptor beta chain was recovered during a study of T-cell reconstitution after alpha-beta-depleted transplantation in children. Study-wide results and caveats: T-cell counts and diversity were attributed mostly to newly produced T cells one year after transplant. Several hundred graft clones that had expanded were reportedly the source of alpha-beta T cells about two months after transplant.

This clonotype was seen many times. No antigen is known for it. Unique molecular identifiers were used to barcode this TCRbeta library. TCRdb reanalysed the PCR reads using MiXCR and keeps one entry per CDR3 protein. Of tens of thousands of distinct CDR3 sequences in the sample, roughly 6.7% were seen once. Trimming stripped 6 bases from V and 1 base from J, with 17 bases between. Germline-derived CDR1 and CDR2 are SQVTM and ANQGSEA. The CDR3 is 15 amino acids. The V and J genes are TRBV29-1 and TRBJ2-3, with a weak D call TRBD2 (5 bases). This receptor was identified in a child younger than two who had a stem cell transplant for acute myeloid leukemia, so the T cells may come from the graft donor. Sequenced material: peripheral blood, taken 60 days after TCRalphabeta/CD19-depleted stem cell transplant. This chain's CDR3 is CSVGLIGGGTDTQYF. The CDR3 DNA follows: TGCAGCGTCGGATTGATCGGAGGCGGCACAGATACGCAGTATTTT.